This passage covers 10 T cell receptor beta chains from one sample sequenced in a study of T cell responses to AZD1222 COVID-19 vaccine. The repertoire was sequenced with immunoSEQ multiplex PCR; TCRdb's copy has only in-frame clones and lacks some. The sample holds 90,000 to 120,000 clones; roughly nine tenths are singletons and the top ten take 4.8%. Sequencing used peripheral blood, obtained 28 days after the second AZD1222 dose. All receptors derive from an adult who received the AZD1222 COVID-19 vaccine.

J is TRBJ1-4 and V is TRBV12-3 or TRBV12-4; D remains unclear. V gave up 4 bases and J gave up 8 bases, with 8 bases separating them. There are 12 residues in the CDR3. The CDR3: CASSSPQEKLFF. The CDR3 DNA sequence: TGTGCCAGCAGTTCCCCACAAGAAAAACTGTTTTTT.

The rearrangement links TRBV6-2 or TRBV6-3 to TRBJ2-3; TRBD2 matches at 7 bases. The CDR3 sequence is 19 residues long. The V segment lost 0 bases and the J segment 3 bases; nucleotides outside the gene matches: 15. CDR1 and CDR2 (germline): MNHEY, SVGEGT. This CDR3 reads CASSYSRTSGIGLTDTQYF. The CDR3 bases are TGTGCCAGCAGTTACTCGCGGACTAGTGGTATCGGCTTGACAGATACGCAGTATTTT.

The gene calls are TRBV5-4 and TRBJ1-6; D not certain. Germline V gives CDR1 SGHNT, CDR2 YYREEE (reference sequence). V was pared by 4 bases and J by 3 bases, with 11 bases between. CDR3 length: 15 residues. The CDR3 coding sequence is TGTGCCAGCAGCGGCGGCGGAGACTATAATTCACCCCTCCACTTT. This encodes CASSGGGDYNSPLHF.

Only a few counts were recorded for this clone. The rearrangement links TRBV18 to TRBJ1-5; D gene ambiguous. From germline, CDR1 is KGHSH and CDR2 LQKENI. The CDR3 covers 14 residues. V gave up 2 bases and J gave up 6 bases, with 11 bases separating them. DNA for the CDR3: TGTGCCAGCTCACCAGGGGTGGTCGGTCAGCCCCAGCATTTT. This encodes CASSPGVVGQPQHF.

This clone came up once. The rearrangement links TRBV6-2 or TRBV6-3 to TRBJ1-6; 7 bases are shared with TRBD1. The CDR3 sequence is 18 residues long. Germline CDR1 MNHEY, CDR2 SVGEGT. V trimming: 5 bases; J trimming: 0 bases; junction bases outside the gene matches: 10. As DNA, the CDR3 is TGTGCCAGCAGTCACCCGGGGACAGCAAGCTCCTATAATTCACCCCTCCACTTT. Its translation: CASSHPGTASSYNSPLHF.

V and J are TRBV19 and TRBJ1-4; TRBD1 aligns across 9 bases. This CDR3 region has 15 residues. J gave up 6 bases and V 7 bases, and 9 bases lay outside the gene matches. The germline CDR1 and CDR2 sequences are LNHDA and SQIVND (reference sequence). The CDR3 DNA follows: TGTGCCAGTACCCCAAGGACAGGGGTTTATGAAAAACTGTTTTTT. Translation: CASTPRTGVYEKLFF.

The CDR3: CAISVPPGQGADDSPLHF. Here the CDR3 DNA reads TGTGCCATCAGTGTTCCCCCGGGACAGGGGGCTGATGATTCACCCCTCCACTTT. This chain uses TRBV10-3 with TRBJ1-6; the match to TRBD1 covers 12 bases. CDR3 length: 18 amino acids. The J segment lost 8 bases and the V segment lost 4 bases, leaving 12 bases of the junction unmatched. Germline loops: CDR1 ENHRY, CDR2 SYGVKD.

This chain connects TRBV5-8 to TRBJ1-3; no clear D. The V and J ends lost 4 bases and 0 bases respectively, with 14 bases between them. The CDR3 consists of 16 residues. From germline, CDR1 is SGHTS and CDR2 YDEGEE. CDR3 sequence reads: CASSLGTAYSGNTIYF. DNA for the CDR3: TGTGCCAGCAGCCTAGGAACGGCTTACTCTGGAAACACCATATATTTT.

This chain uses TRBV30 with TRBJ1-1; no clear D. Germline V gene sequence: CDR1 GTSNPN, CDR2 SVGIG (reference sequence). V shed 7 bases and J shed 4 bases, with 16 bases lying between them. The CDR3 is 13 residues long. DNA of the CDR3: TGTGCCTATCAAATGGGGAGTAGCACTGAAGCTTTCTTT. It is translated as CAYQMGSSTEAFF. Full variable domain (rest looked up from reference TRBV30 and TRBJ1-1): SQTIHQWPATLVQPVGSPLSLECTVEGTSNPNLYWYRQAAGRGLQLLFYSVGIGQISSEVPQNLSASRPQDRQFILSSKKLLLSDSGFYLCAYQMGSSTEAFFGQGTRLTVV.

This chain joins TRBV5-4 and TRBJ1-2; no firm D call. The CDR3 is 14 amino acids. Germline CDR1 reads SGHNT; CDR2 reads YYREEE (reference sequence). Trimming stripped 3 bases from V and 8 bases from J, with 17 bases between. CDR3 loop: CASSSGLAGGGYTF. CDR3 bases: TGTGCCAGCAGCTCTGGACTTGCGGGAGGAGGCTACACCTTC.